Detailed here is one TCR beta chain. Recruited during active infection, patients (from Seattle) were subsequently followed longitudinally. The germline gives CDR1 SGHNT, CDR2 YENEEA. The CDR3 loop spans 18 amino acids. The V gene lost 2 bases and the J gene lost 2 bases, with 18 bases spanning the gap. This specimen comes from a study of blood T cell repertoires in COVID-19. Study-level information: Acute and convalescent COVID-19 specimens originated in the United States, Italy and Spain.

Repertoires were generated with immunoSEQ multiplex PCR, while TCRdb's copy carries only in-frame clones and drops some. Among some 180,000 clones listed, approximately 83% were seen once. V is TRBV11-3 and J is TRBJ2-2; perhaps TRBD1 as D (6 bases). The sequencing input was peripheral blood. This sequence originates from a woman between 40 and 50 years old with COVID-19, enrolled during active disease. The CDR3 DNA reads TGTGCCAGCAGCTTATCATCGTGGGGGCGGTCTAACACCGGGGAGCTGTTTTTT. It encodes CASSLSSWGRSNTGELFF.